The 17 T cell receptor beta chains listed next were all sequenced from one sample in a study of blood T cell repertoires in COVID-19. The table came from immunoSEQ multiplex PCR; TCRdb's copy has only in-frame clones and leaves some out. The sample yields 110,000 or so clones, 80% to 90% seen once. Specimen: peripheral blood. The receptors derive from a man aged 65-85 years with active or convalescent COVID-19.

The chain employs TRBV6-5 and TRBJ2-7, with D perhaps matching TRBD2 (6 bases). CDR1 and CDR2 (germline): MNHEY, SVGAGI. Trimming stripped 5 bases from V and 5 bases from J, with 19 bases between. The CDR3 spans 15 residues. The CDR3 bases are TGTGCCAGCAGTACCAGGGCTAGCGTTAGCCACGAGCAGTACTTC. This translates into CASSTRASVSHEQYF.

V usage is TRBV19 and J usage is TRBJ1-1; D is unclear. V was pared by 1 base and J by 1 base, with 7 bases between. The V gene's germline CDR1 is LNHDA and CDR2 SQIVND (reference sequence). This CDR3 is built from 14 residues. Written as DNA, the CDR3 is TGTGCCAGTAGTATAGTGCGGGGGAACACTGAAGCTTTCTTT. It specifies CASSIVRGNTEAFF.

In nucleotides, the CDR3 is TGTGCCAGCAGTTCCCGGGACGGGGGGGTCTATGGCTACACCTTC. Amino acid sequence: CASSSRDGGVYGYTF. The chain recombines TRBV27 with TRBJ1-2, with D perhaps matching TRBD1 (5 bases). The CDR3 totals 15 residues. V gave up 4 bases and J gave up 4 bases, with 16 bases separating them. Germline V CDR1 and CDR2: MNHEY, SMNVEV (reference sequence).

The gene calls are TRBV4-2 and TRBJ2-7; possibly TRBD2 for D (5 bases). The V gene lost 0 bases and the J gene lost 5 bases, with 17 bases spanning the gap. The CDR3 is 16 residues long. Germline V gene lookup returns CDR1 LGHNA and CDR2 YNFKEQ. DNA for the CDR3: TGTGCCAGCAGCCAAGAGGCGGGCGGAACCTCTGACGAGCAGTACTTC. Translated, it gives CASSQEAGGTSDEQYF.

In regard to this clone: The sample holds other DNA sequences that translate to the same CDR3. V usage is TRBV28 and J usage is TRBJ2-6, with D unclear. The V gene lost 6 bases and the J gene lost 1 base, with 4 bases spanning the gap. Germline assignment: CDR1 MDHEN and CDR2 SYDVKM. The CDR3 covers 13 residues. CDR3 nucleotide sequence: TGTGCCAGCAGCTTGTCTGGGGCCAACGTCCTGACTTTC. Protein sequence: CASSLSGANVLTF.

This chain uses TRBV3-1 (or the pseudogene TRBV3-2) with TRBJ2-5; weak D call: TRBD2 (5 bases). V was shortened by 0 bases and J by 4 bases, with 9 bases between the two germline ends. The germline CDR1 and CDR2 sequences are LGHDT and YNNKEL (reference sequence). There are 14 residues in the CDR3. The CDR3 here is CASSQEDGRETQYF. The CDR3 DNA sequence: TGTGCCAGCAGCCAAGAGGATGGGAGAGAGACCCAGTACTTC.

This chain links TRBV28 with TRBJ2-7; 10 nucleotides agree with TRBD1. Germline V gene lookup returns CDR1 MDHEN and CDR2 SYDVKM. The junction had 9 bases not matched to a gene; V was cut back by 10 bases and J by 3 bases. There are 14 residues in the CDR3. This CDR3 reads CATLPRTGGYEQYF. CDR3 in DNA: TGTGCCACCCTACCTAGGACAGGGGGCTACGAGCAGTACTTC.

The rearrangement uses TRBV7-2 and TRBJ2-1; 8 bases are a match to TRBD2. From germline, CDR1 is SGHTA and CDR2 FQGNSA. The CDR3 is made up of 13 amino acids. V lost 5 bases and J lost 9; bases outside the gene matches: 6. The CDR3 protein is CASSTGLVPEQFF. Here the CDR3 DNA reads TGTGCCAGCAGCACGGGACTAGTACCTGAGCAGTTCTTC.

This chain links TRBV27 with TRBJ2-3; 9 bases line up with TRBD1. The germline gives CDR1 MNHEY, CDR2 SMNVEV (reference sequence). J lost 2 bases, V lost 3 bases, and 3 bases had no gene match. This CDR3 is 15 amino acids long. CDR3 loop: CASSLGQGYTDTQYF. The DNA for the CDR3 is TGTGCCAGCAGTTTGGGACAGGGATACACAGATACGCAGTATTTT.

The chain recombines TRBV10-3 with TRBJ2-5, with 7 bases fitting TRBD1. J gave up 3 bases and V 10 bases, and 11 bases lay outside the gene matches. This CDR3 comprises 14 residues. Germline V gene sequence: CDR1 ENHRY, CDR2 SYGVKD. The DNA for the CDR3 is TGTGCCACCGCTAGGGACAGTTATAAAGAGACCCAGTACTTC. Its protein product is CATARDSYKETQYF.

J is TRBJ2-1 and V is TRBV10-3, with 7 bases lining up with TRBD2. Unmatched junction bases numbered 4, after V lost 0 bases and J lost 8 bases. CDR1 is ENHRY and CDR2 is SYGVKD in the germline V gene. This CDR3 has 14 residues. The DNA of the CDR3 is TGTGCCATCAGTGAGTCAAAGGGACTATATGAGCAGTTCTTC. Its protein product is CAISESKGLYEQFF.

The J gene is TRBJ2-4, the V gene TRBV5-1, with TRBD1 matching over 7 bases. CDR1 is SGHRS and CDR2 is YFSETQ in the germline V gene. V shed 5 bases, J shed 8 bases, and the junction held 10 bases outside the gene matches. The CDR3 sequence is 14 residues long. The CDR3 region is CASRHDRDLDIQYF. The CDR3 bases are TGCGCCAGCAGACACGACAGGGATCTCGACATTCAGTACTTC.

The chain links TRBV25-1 to TRBJ2-5; possible D gene TRBD1, 5 bases. Germline-derived CDR1 and CDR2 are MGHDK and SYGVNS. The V end lost 3 bases, the J end lost 2 bases, and 7 bases lay between the germline ends. This CDR3 contains 13 residues. CDR3 protein: CASSDKGQETQYF. CDR3 sequence (DNA): TGTGCCAGCAGTGATAAGGGGCAAGAGACCCAGTACTTC.

This clone has a single count. V is TRBV28 and J is TRBJ1-2; D gene uncertain. The V gene's germline CDR1 is MDHEN and CDR2 SYDVKM. This CDR3 contains 14 residues. V lost 6 bases and J lost 7, with 18 bases in between. In DNA form, the CDR3 reads TGTGCCAGCAGCCTCTTCTCCCCCGCGCGTGGCTACACCTTC. This codes for CASSLFSPARGYTF.

V usage is TRBV10-3 and J usage is TRBJ2-7; D is perhaps TRBD2 (6 bases). The length of the CDR3 is 13 residues. CDR1 and CDR2 from the germline V gene are ENHRY and SYGVKD. V lost 5 bases, J lost 4 bases, and 12 bases lay in between. CDR3 nucleotides: TGTGCCATCAGTCGGGACTCTACATACGAGCAGTACTTC. Translating it yields CAISRDSTYEQYF.

This clone was observed a single time. The rearrangement uses TRBV27 and TRBJ1-2; the match to TRBD1 covers 10 bases. The CDR3 runs 15 residues. The V gene end was trimmed by 4 bases and the J gene end by 6 bases; junction bases not matched to a gene: 8. CDR1 and CDR2 (germline): MNHEY, SMNVEV (reference sequence). DNA of the CDR3: TGTGCCAGCAGTTCTAGGACAGGGGGTAGTGATGGCTACACCTTC. Its translation: CASSSRTGGSDGYTF.

The CDR3: CASSKFSDSYNEQFF. CDR3 bases: TGTGCCAGCAGCAAATTTAGTGACTCCTACAATGAGCAGTTCTTC. V is TRBV11-1 and J is TRBJ2-1, with no clear D. The CDR3 extends over 15 amino acids. CDR1 is SGHAT and CDR2 is FQDESV in the germline V gene (reference sequence). Trimming left V 5 bases short and J 0 bases short, with 11 bases between.